These 25 T cell receptor beta chains were all obtained from the same sample, sequenced in a study of low-dose radiotherapy and immunotherapy resistance in tumors. Alpha- and beta-chain coverage of first-strand cDNA came from TRAV- and TRBV-specific primers. Amplification, which lasted around 22 PCR cycles, used a constant-region primer and V-primer adapter to amplify TCRs. Each CDR3 protein is one row after TCRdb ran MiXCR on the reads. Found here are roughly 95,000 distinct CDR3 sequences, less than 25% of them singletons; the top ten hold about 13%. The time point denotes: after trial treatment. Regarding treatment: LDRT plus nivolumab, ipilimumab, low-dose cyclophosphamide and aspirin (RACIN trial). Here the sequenced sample was PBMCs, taken after low-dose radiotherapy plus immunotherapy. Receptors were obtained from a female donor with ovarian cancer.

This clonotype was counted many times. The V and J genes are TRBV7-9 and TRBJ2-1; D is unresolved. Germline-derived CDR1 and CDR2 are SEHNR and FQNEAQ (reference sequence). The CDR3 is made up of 9 amino acids. Trimming left V 6 bases short and J 9 bases short, with 3 bases between. DNA of the CDR3: TGTGCCAGCAGTGGTGAGCAGTTCTTC. Amino acid sequence: CASSGEQFF.

At least ten counts were recorded for this clonotype. V gene TRBV9 combines with J gene TRBJ1-2, with D possibly TRBD1 on 5 matching bases. Trimming pared 3 bases from V and 8 bases from J, leaving 26 bases between. CDR3 length: 17 residues. The germline CDR1 and CDR2 sequences are SGDLS and YYNGEE. The CDR3 coding sequence is TGTGCCAGCAGCGCTCCCCATGGGGGACGCGTTACGAGCGGCTACACCTTC. This sequence encodes CASSAPHGGRVTSGYTF.

V gene TRBV2 combines with J gene TRBJ2-1; D gene ambiguous. This CDR3 region has 16 residues. Trimming removed 1 base from V and 0 bases from J, with 10 bases in between. Germline lookup yields CDR1 SNHLY and CDR2 FYNNEI. Written as DNA, the CDR3 is TGTGCCAGCAGTGAAGGGGTCGCGAGCTCCTACAATGAGCAGTTCTTC. Protein product: CASSEGVASSYNEQFF. Based on the CDR3 plus reference TRBV2 and TRBJ2-1, the full variable domain is EPEVTQTPSHQVTQMGQEVILRCVPISNHLYFYWYRQILGQKVEFLVSFYNNEISEKSEIFDDQFSVERPDGSNFTLKIRSTKLEDSAMYFCASSEGVASSYNEQFFGPGTRLTVL.

This clonotype was counted many times. J is TRBJ2-7 and V is TRBV7-9; the D gene could be TRBD1 or TRBD2 (6 bases each). Germline V gene sequence: CDR1 SEHNR, CDR2 FQNEAQ (reference sequence). This CDR3 spans 17 amino acids. The V and J ends lost 6 bases and 3 bases respectively, with 24 bases between them. This CDR3 reads CASSQGLTGLSIYEQYF. CDR3 DNA sequence: TGTGCCAGCAGTCAGGGGCTTACGGGACTTTCGATCTACGAGCAGTACTTC.

This clonotype was found many times. This rearrangement joins TRBV18 to TRBJ2-7; D uncertain. This CDR3 is 16 amino acids long. The germline V and J ends were trimmed by 5 bases and 1 base, with 18 bases remaining between them. The germline gives CDR1 KGHSH, CDR2 LQKENI. The CDR3 nucleotides are TGTGCCAGCTCATTGAGTTTTGGCAGGTCGTCCTACGAGCAGTACTTC. As protein: CASSLSFGRSSYEQYF.

This clonotype has at least ten counts. The J gene is TRBJ2-2, the V gene TRBV3-1; no clear D. With 3 bases removed from V and 5 bases from J, the gap between germline ends came to 13 bases. The CDR3 loop spans 15 amino acids. The germline gives CDR1 LGHDT, CDR2 YNNKEL (reference sequence). The CDR3 reads CASSHLVGMTGELFF. In DNA form, the CDR3 reads TGTGCCAGCAGCCATTTGGTGGGAATGACCGGGGAGCTGTTTTTT.

This clonotype was picked up many times. V gene TRBV30 combines with J gene TRBJ1-2, with D possibly being TRBD1 (6 bases). CDR1 and CDR2 (germline): GTSNPN, SVGIG (reference sequence). V dropped 4 bases and J dropped 3 bases, with 18 bases sitting between them. This CDR3 contains 15 residues. CDR3 nucleotide sequence: TGTGCCTGGAACCAACTAGGGGGGGGCGACTATGGCTACACCTTC. Encoded protein: CAWNQLGGGDYGYTF.

In its sample, this clonotype was seen many times. The CDR3 here is CASSIQPSSYNEQFF. CDR3 bases: TGTGCCAGTAGTATACAGCCGAGCTCCTACAATGAGCAGTTCTTC. The chain uses TRBV19 and TRBJ2-1; D uncertain. Germline values: CDR1 LNHDA, CDR2 SQIVND (reference sequence). Trimming cost V 2 bases and J 0 bases, with 8 bases left between them. The CDR3 runs 15 residues.

This chain uses TRBV7-9 with TRBJ2-2, with D perhaps TRBD1 (5 bases). Trimming pared 6 bases from V and 4 bases from J, leaving 12 bases between. The CDR3 consists of 14 residues. Germline CDR1 is SEHNR and CDR2 is FQNEAQ (reference sequence). This CDR3 is CASRMGQGTGELFF. The DNA for the CDR3 is TGTGCCAGCAGAATGGGGCAGGGCACCGGGGAGCTGTTTTTT.

This chain connects TRBV13 to TRBJ1-5; unclear D gene. The germline V gene has CDR1 PRHDT and CDR2 FYEKMQ (reference sequence). V lost 2 bases to trimming and J lost 0 bases, with 8 bases between them. The CDR3 extends over 15 amino acids. CDR3 residues: CASSLRGDSNQPQHF. DNA of the CDR3: TGTGCCAGCAGCTTAAGAGGCGATAGCAATCAGCCCCAGCATTTT.

V usage is TRBV7-6 and J usage is TRBJ1-5, with a tentative D call TRBD1 (5 bases). Germline V gives CDR1 SGHVS, CDR2 FNYEAQ. CDR3 length: 16 residues. With 5 bases removed from V and 0 bases from J, the gap between germline ends came to 14 bases. CDR3 coding DNA: TGTGCCAGCAGCGCCGGGACTGAATTTAGCAATCAGCCCCAGCATTTT. It yields the protein CASSAGTEFSNQPQHF.

This clonotype came up many times. The CDR3 spells CSARGLPNTGELFF. The DNA for the CDR3 is TGCAGTGCTAGAGGGCTACCGAACACCGGGGAGCTGTTTTTT. This chain links TRBV20-1 with TRBJ2-2; no firm D call. The CDR3 spans 14 residues. V lost 1 base and J 0 bases, leaving 6 bases between the germline ends. Germline loops: CDR1 DFQATT, CDR2 SNEGSKA (reference sequence).

At least ten counts were recorded for this clonotype. The rearrangement uses TRBV20-1 and TRBJ1-6, with D perhaps matching TRBD1 (6 bases). V lost 4 bases to trimming and J lost 7 bases, with 23 bases between them. Germline V gene sequence: CDR1 DFQATT, CDR2 SNEGSKA (reference sequence). The CDR3 runs 17 residues. CDR3 DNA: TGCAGTGCTATACAGGGTTCGAGCTCCTATTTCAATTCACCCCTCCACTTT. Translation: CSAIQGSSSYFNSPLHF.

The CDR3 loop reads CASSLTGGLYNEQFF. Written as DNA, the CDR3 is TGTGCCAGCAGTCTGACGGGAGGGCTATACAATGAGCAGTTCTTC. The gene calls are TRBV27 and TRBJ2-1, with 8 bases matching TRBD2. This CDR3 spans 15 amino acids. Germline CDR1 reads MNHEY; CDR2 reads SMNVEV (reference sequence). J gave up 4 bases and V 5 bases, and 7 bases lay outside the gene matches.

This clonotype was detected ten times or more. The V call is TRBV7-2, the J call TRBJ1-5; D is perhaps TRBD1 (6 bases). V was trimmed by 5 bases and J by 6 bases, leaving 8 bases between them. In germline, CDR1 is SGHTA, CDR2 FQGNSA. This CDR3 comprises 12 residues. The CDR3 is CASSGGGQPQHF. The CDR3 DNA reads as TGTGCCAGCAGCGGAGGGGGTCAGCCCCAGCATTTT.

This clonotype was observed many times. V and J are TRBV7-2 and TRBJ2-1; TRBD2 agrees at 15 bases. From germline, CDR1 is SGHTA and CDR2 FQGNSA. V shed 3 bases, J shed 5 bases, and the junction held 17 bases outside the gene matches. The CDR3 contains 21 residues. CDR3 DNA: TGTGCCAGCAGCTTGGGGATTGGACTAGCGGGGGGGCTATCAACTAACAATGAGCAGTTCTTC. Its translation is CASSLGIGLAGGLSTNNEQFF.

This clonotype has a count of ten or more. V gene TRBV14 combines with J gene TRBJ2-7; 8 nucleotides align to TRBD2. CDR1 and CDR2 from the germline V gene are SGHDN and FVKESK. This CDR3 is 16 amino acids long. V was pared by 0 bases and J by 5 bases, with 9 bases of the junction left unmatched. The CDR3 here is CASSQDFAGGLDEQYF. CDR3 nucleotides: TGTGCCAGCAGCCAAGATTTCGCGGGGGGCCTAGACGAGCAGTACTTC.

This clonotype appeared a single time. The chain couples TRBV20-1 to TRBJ1-5; no clear D gene. The CDR3 totals 13 residues. CDR1 DFQATT and CDR2 SNEGSKA come from the germline V gene (reference sequence). Trimming pared 3 bases from V and 2 bases from J, leaving 8 bases between. The chain's CDR3 is CSARDPGNQPQHF. The DNA for the CDR3 is TGCAGTGCTAGGGATCCGGGCAATCAGCCCCAGCATTTT.

This clonotype came up many times. The J gene is TRBJ2-7, the V gene TRBV28, with 8 nucleotides matching TRBD2. The CDR3 loop spans 15 amino acids. The V and J ends lost 4 bases and 1 base, in that order; junction bases with no gene match: 6. CDR1 is MDHEN, CDR2 SYDVKM, per germline. The CDR3 protein is CASSSPGGWSYEQYF. CDR3 DNA: TGTGCCAGCAGTTCCCCGGGAGGGTGGTCCTACGAGCAGTACTTC.

Ten or more counts support this clonotype. The gene calls are TRBV19 and TRBJ1-5; D uncertain. CDR1 and CDR2 (germline): LNHDA, SQIVND (reference sequence). The CDR3 is 17 amino acids. Trimming shortened V by 3 bases and J by 0 bases, and 15 bases separated the two germline ends. CDR3 residues: CASSIQWLEASNQPQHF. The CDR3 coding sequence is TGTGCCAGTAGTATTCAATGGCTGGAAGCTAGCAATCAGCCCCAGCATTTT.

In its sample, this clonotype was seen many times. This chain connects TRBV5-1 to TRBJ1-1; D remains unclear. Germline-derived CDR1 and CDR2 are SGHRS and YFSETQ. This CDR3 is 13 amino acids long. V lost 4 bases and J lost 1, with 8 bases in between. This CDR3 reads CASSLRGNTEAFF. In nucleotides, the CDR3 is TGCGCCAGCAGCCTCCGGGGGAACACTGAAGCTTTCTTT.

This rearrangement joins TRBV28 to TRBJ2-2; D gene uncertain. V was trimmed by 6 bases and J by 7 bases, leaving 12 bases between them. This CDR3 region has 13 residues. CDR1 is MDHEN and CDR2 is SYDVKM in the germline V gene. In DNA, the CDR3 is TGTGCCAGCAGCGCCGAATGGGGCGGGGAGCTGTTTTTT. It encodes CASSAEWGGELFF.

Many counts were recorded for this clonotype. The V gene is TRBV6-2 or TRBV6-3, the J gene TRBJ1-1, with TRBD1 as a possible D gene (5 bases). Trimming took 2 bases from V and 3 from J, leaving 7 bases between them. This CDR3 has 13 amino acids. Germline V gives CDR1 MNHEY, CDR2 SVGEGT. Written as DNA, the CDR3 is TGTGCCAGCAGTTACGGGGGAGACACTGAAGCTTTCTTT. It specifies CASSYGGDTEAFF.

This clonotype occurred many times. V and J are TRBV4-3 and TRBJ2-1, with 10 bases fitting TRBD2. The germline V gene encodes CDR1 LGHNA and CDR2 YSLEER. Unmatched junction bases numbered 11, after V lost 0 bases and J lost 0 bases. The CDR3 length is 20 residues. In DNA, the CDR3 is TGCGCCAGCAGCCAAGATTCGGAGGCTAGCGGGAGATTCTCCTACAATGAGCAGTTCTTC. This codes for CASSQDSEASGRFSYNEQFF.

This clonotype has at least ten counts. The chain couples TRBV5-1 to TRBJ1-3, with 7 bases fitting TRBD1. The CDR3 contains 15 residues. V gave up 5 bases and J gave up 4 bases; unmatched junction bases: 9. In germline, CDR1 is SGHRS, CDR2 YFSETQ. The CDR3 loop reads CASSYEGGRGNTIYF. The CDR3 DNA follows: TGCGCCAGCAGTTATGAAGGGGGCAGAGGAAACACCATATATTTT.